The text below deals with one T cell receptor (beta chain). The data are from a study of T cell changes during pregnancy in multiple sclerosis. Between the trimmed V and J ends, which lost 9 bases and 2 bases, there was a span of 13 bases. The CDR3 loop spans 14 amino acids. Germline V CDR1 and CDR2: MGHRA, YSYEKL. Here immunoSEQ multiplex PCR was the method, and the copy in TCRdb shows in-frame clones only, minus some. The repertoire holds about 76,000 clones, with 80% to 95% as singletons. The receptor was isolated from a female donor in good health, enrolled as a control in a pregnancy study. This specimen consisted of peripheral blood, obtained in the first trimester of pregnancy. The chain combines TRBV4-1 with TRBJ1-4, with D perhaps TRBD1 (5 bases). CDR3 sequence: CASEGGGTNEKLFF. CDR3 DNA: TGCGCCAGTGAGGGTGGGGGGACTAATGAAAAACTGTTTTTT.